This T cell receptor beta chain was observed in a study of T-cell reconstitution after alpha-beta-depleted transplantation in children. The germline V gene has CDR1 MNHNY and CDR2 SVGAGI (reference sequence). The CDR3 is made up of 13 amino acids. V was shortened by 4 bases and J by 12 bases, with 19 bases between the two germline ends. This clonotype was observed a single time. Unique molecular identifiers were incorporated when the TCRbeta library was constructed. TCRdb ran MiXCR on the PCR reads and lists one entry per CDR3 protein. The sample consists of about 830,000 distinct CDR3 sequences, roughly 16% of them appearing once.

This TCR was sampled from a male patient aged 5 to 17 who had a stem cell transplant for acute lymphoblastic leukemia, so the T cells may come from the graft donor. J is TRBJ2-7 and V is TRBV6-6, with a weak D call TRBD1 (5 bases). The source was PBMCs, mostly from graft donor cells, collected 360 days after TCRalphabeta/CD19-depleted stem cell transplant. CDR3: CASSSLTTAVVYF. The DNA of the CDR3 is TGTGCCAGCAGTTCACTAACGACAGCCGTGGTGTACTTC.